Each of the 10 T cell receptor beta chains below was sequenced from the same sample in a study of graft-versus-host responses after intestinal transplantation. The method was immunoSEQ multiplex PCR; TCRdb's version includes in-frame clones alone and lacks a portion of them. Counted here are 95,000 to 110,000 clones, more than 85% occurring once; the ten biggest clones make up approximately 1%. Their specific antigens are unknown. The specimen was unstimulated CD4+ T cells sorted from spleen or lymph node cells, collected before intestinal transplant. All receptors come from a human donor who received an intestinal transplant.

CDR3 sequence: CAISEERGNTIYF. The CDR3 nucleotides are TGTGCCATCAGTGAGGAACGGGGAAACACCATATATTTT. This sequence joins TRBV10-3 and TRBJ1-3, with no clear D. The V gene lost 2 bases and the J gene lost 4 bases, with 6 bases spanning the gap. The CDR3 has 13 residues. Germline V gene lookup returns CDR1 ENHRY and CDR2 SYGVKD.

J is TRBJ1-4 and V is TRBV5-1; no clear D gene. The V gene's germline CDR1 is SGHRS and CDR2 YFSETQ. The length of the CDR3 is 15 residues. The V end was cut by 4 bases, the J end by 0 bases, with 10 bases between. CDR3 nucleotides: TGCGCCAGCAGCCCGGCACCTGCAACTAATGAAAAACTGTTTTTT. This gives the protein CASSPAPATNEKLFF.

The rearrangement uses TRBV5-4 and TRBJ2-5, with D uncertain. Germline CDR1 reads SGHNT; CDR2 reads YYREEE (reference sequence). CDR3 size: 13 residues. Trimming cost V 2 bases and J 2 bases, with 7 bases left between them. CDR3 sequence reads: CASSFPSQETQYF. The CDR3 DNA reads as TGTGCCAGCAGCTTCCCAAGTCAAGAGACCCAGTACTTC.

The V gene is TRBV25-1, the J gene TRBJ2-5, with 10 bases fitting TRBD1. V shed 3 bases, J shed 5 bases, and the junction held 9 bases outside the gene matches. The CDR3 spans 16 residues. CDR1 is MGHDK and CDR2 is SYGVNS in the germline V gene. The CDR3 bases are TGTGCCAGCAGTGATTGGGACAGGGGACGTTCGGAGACCCAGTACTTC. Protein product: CASSDWDRGRSETQYF. Full variable domain (rest looked up from reference TRBV25-1 and TRBJ2-5): EADIYQTPRYLVIGTGKKITLECSQTMGHDKMYWYQQDPGMELHLIHYSYGVNSTEKGDLSSESTVSRIRTEHFPLTLESARPSHTSQYLCASSDWDRGRSETQYFGPGTRLLVL.

The chain joins TRBV2 to TRBJ1-5; unclear D gene. The V gene lost 2 bases and the J gene lost 2 bases, with 10 bases spanning the gap. Germline loops: CDR1 SNHLY, CDR2 FYNNEI. This CDR3 has 15 amino acids. CDR3 region: CASSERVGGNQPQHF. CDR3 sequence (DNA): TGTGCCAGCAGTGAACGGGTTGGAGGCAATCAGCCCCAGCATTTT. The full variable domain, with the rest looked up from reference TRBV2 and TRBJ1-5, is EPEVTQTPSHQVTQMGQEVILRCVPISNHLYFYWYRQILGQKVEFLVSFYNNEISEKSEIFDDQFSVERPDGSNFTLKIRSTKLEDSAMYFCASSERVGGNQPQHFGDGTRLSIL.

The chain links TRBV10-3 to TRBJ1-1; D not resolved. This CDR3 comprises 11 residues. Germline V lookup: CDR1 ENHRY, CDR2 SYGVKD. V was cut by 6 bases and J by 1 base, with 3 bases left in between. CDR3 in amino acids: CAISQNTEAFF. DNA of the CDR3: TGTGCCATCAGCCAGAACACTGAAGCTTTCTTT.

The V call is TRBV2, the J call TRBJ1-4, with TRBD1 matching 7 bases. The CDR3 extends over 15 amino acids. Trimming cost V 2 bases and J 9 bases; bases outside gene matches: 9. Germline CDR1 and CDR2: SNHLY and FYNNEI. The DNA for the CDR3 is TGTGCCAGCAGTGAACCTACAGGGGACTATAAAAAACTGTTTTTT. Translation gives CASSEPTGDYKKLFF.

This chain uses TRBV9 with TRBJ2-1; D remains ambiguous. CDR3 length: 16 residues. Trimming took off 3 bases at V and 1 base at J, with 14 bases between the two ends. Germline CDR1 is SGDLS and CDR2 is YYNGEE. The CDR3 DNA reads as TGTGCCAGCAGCGCCTCCTCGCACAATTCCTACAATGAGCAGTTCTTC. Translating gives CASSASSHNSYNEQFF.

This clone showed up just once. This chain uses TRBV6-5 with TRBJ2-1; no clear D gene. CDR1 is MNHEY and CDR2 is SVGAGI in the germline V gene. The CDR3 loop spans 15 amino acids. V lost 3 bases and J 4 bases, leaving 13 bases between the germline ends. CDR3 protein: CASSYLRTVYNEQFF. The CDR3 DNA sequence: TGTGCCAGCAGTTATCTGAGGACGGTTTACAATGAGCAGTTCTTC.

V gene TRBV27 combines with J gene TRBJ2-7; 15 bases match TRBD2. The V segment lost 5 bases and the J segment 2 bases; nucleotides outside the gene matches: 7. Germline CDR1 reads MNHEY; CDR2 reads SMNVEV (reference sequence). CDR3 size: 17 residues. The CDR3 DNA is TGTGCCAGCAGTCCCCGGAGGACTAGCGGGAGGGCCTACGAGCAGTACTTC. This translates into CASSPRRTSGRAYEQYF.